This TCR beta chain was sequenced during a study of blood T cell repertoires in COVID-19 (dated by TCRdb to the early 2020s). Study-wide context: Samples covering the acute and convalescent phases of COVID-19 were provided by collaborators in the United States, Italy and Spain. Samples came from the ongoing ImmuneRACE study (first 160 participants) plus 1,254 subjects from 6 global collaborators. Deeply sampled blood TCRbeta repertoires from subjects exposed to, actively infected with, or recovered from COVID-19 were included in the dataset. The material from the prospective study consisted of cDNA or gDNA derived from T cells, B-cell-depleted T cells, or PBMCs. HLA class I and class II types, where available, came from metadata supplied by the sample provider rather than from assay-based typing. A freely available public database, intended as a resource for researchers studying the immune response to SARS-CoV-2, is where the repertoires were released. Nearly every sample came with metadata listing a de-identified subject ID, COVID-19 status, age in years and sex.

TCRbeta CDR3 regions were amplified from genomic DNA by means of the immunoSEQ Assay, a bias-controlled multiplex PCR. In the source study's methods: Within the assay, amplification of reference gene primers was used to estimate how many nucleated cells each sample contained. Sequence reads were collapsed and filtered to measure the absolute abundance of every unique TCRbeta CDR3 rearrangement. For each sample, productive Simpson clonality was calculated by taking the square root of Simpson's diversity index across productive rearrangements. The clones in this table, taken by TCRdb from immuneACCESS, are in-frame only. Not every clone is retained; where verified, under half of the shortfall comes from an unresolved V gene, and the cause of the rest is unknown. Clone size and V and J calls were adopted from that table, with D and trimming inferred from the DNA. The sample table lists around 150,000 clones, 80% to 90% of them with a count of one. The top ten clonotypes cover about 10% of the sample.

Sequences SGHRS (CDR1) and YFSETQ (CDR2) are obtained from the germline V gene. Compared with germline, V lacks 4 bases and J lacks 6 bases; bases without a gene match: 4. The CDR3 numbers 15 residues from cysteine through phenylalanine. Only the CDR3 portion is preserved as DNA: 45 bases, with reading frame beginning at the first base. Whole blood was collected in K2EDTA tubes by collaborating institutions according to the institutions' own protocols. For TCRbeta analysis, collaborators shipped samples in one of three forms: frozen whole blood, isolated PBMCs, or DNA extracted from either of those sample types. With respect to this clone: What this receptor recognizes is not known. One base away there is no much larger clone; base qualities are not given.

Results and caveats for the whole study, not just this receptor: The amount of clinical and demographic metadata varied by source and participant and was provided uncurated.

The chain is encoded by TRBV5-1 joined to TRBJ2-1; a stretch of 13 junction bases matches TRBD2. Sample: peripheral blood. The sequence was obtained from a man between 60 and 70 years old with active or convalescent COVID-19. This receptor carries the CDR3 CASSTGLAGVNEQFF. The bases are TGCGCCAGCAGCACCGGACTAGCGGGAGTCAATGAGCAGTTCTTC.